These 24 T cell receptor beta chains originate from one sample sequenced in a study of blood T cell repertoires in COVID-19. Profiling relied on immunoSEQ multiplex PCR, and the TCRdb table lists in-frame clones only, not all of them. Of about 360,000 clones in the sample, 65% to 85% were seen once. Sequencing input: peripheral blood. These receptors originate from a man aged 25 to 40 with active or convalescent COVID-19.

This clone was detected once. The rearrangement joins TRBV3-1 (or the pseudogene TRBV3-2) to TRBJ1-1; TRBD1 agrees at 8 bases. The V gene's germline CDR1 is LGHDT and CDR2 YNNKEL (reference sequence). CDR3 length: 16 residues. V lost 3 bases to trimming and J lost 4 bases; unmatched junction nucleotides: 10. The CDR3 region is CASSQGAGGRGTEAFF. The CDR3 DNA is TGTGCCAGCAGCCAGGGGGCAGGGGGCCGGGGCACTGAAGCTTTCTTT.

This chain links TRBV7-3 with TRBJ2-3; 9 positions agree with TRBD2. CDR3 length equals 16 residues. The germline CDR1 and CDR2 sequences are SGHTA and FQGTGA. The V gene end was trimmed by 2 bases and the J gene end by 2 bases; junction bases not matched to a gene: 5. The CDR3 DNA is TGTGCCAGCAGCTTAGTGGCTAGCGGGGCCACAGATACGCAGTATTTT. It is translated as CASSLVASGATDTQYF.

V gene TRBV6-5 combines with J gene TRBJ2-2, with 8 bases identical to TRBD1. The CDR3 is 13 residues long. Germline loops: CDR1 MNHEY, CDR2 SVGAGI. The junction had 7 bases not matched to a gene; V was cut back by 11 bases and J by 5 bases. This CDR3 is CASQRTGTGELFF. In nucleotides, the CDR3 is TGTGCCTCCCAGCGGACAGGGACCGGGGAGCTGTTTTTT.

This clone appeared a single time. This sequence joins TRBV28 and TRBJ2-3; TRBD2 is a possible D gene (5 bases). Germline loops: CDR1 MDHEN, CDR2 SYDVKM. This CDR3 is 13 amino acids long. V lost 10 bases to trimming and J lost 6 bases, with 17 bases between them. This CDR3 reads CATLLPPGDTQYF. In DNA form, the CDR3 reads TGTGCCACCTTACTCCCGCCGGGGGATACGCAGTATTTT.

V usage is TRBV28 and J usage is TRBJ2-3, with D unclear. Per germline, CDR1 MDHEN and CDR2 SYDVKM. The CDR3 extends over 12 amino acids. V was trimmed by 6 bases and J by 4 bases, leaving 8 bases between them. CDR3 amino acids: CASRDTPDTQYF. The CDR3 coding sequence is TGTGCCAGCAGAGACACCCCAGATACGCAGTATTTT.

This clone was detected only a few times. The chain has TRBV6-6 and TRBJ2-1; D uncertain. The V gene's germline CDR1 is MNHNY and CDR2 SVGAGI (reference sequence). V lost 8 bases, J lost 7 bases, and 9 bases lay in between. The CDR3 sequence is 11 residues long. The CDR3 here is CASSYANEQFF. The CDR3 nucleotides are TGTGCCAGCTCATACGCGAATGAGCAGTTCTTC.

The chain has TRBV7-2 and TRBJ1-1; D perhaps matches TRBD1 (5 bases). The V end was cut by 3 bases, the J end by 6 bases, with 17 bases between. This CDR3 is 15 amino acids long. Germline lookup yields CDR1 SGHTA and CDR2 FQGNSA. The CDR3 loop is CASSLVQVGGAEAFF. The DNA of the CDR3 is TGTGCCAGCAGCTTGGTACAGGTCGGGGGTGCTGAAGCTTTCTTT. The variable domain in full, with the rest retrieved from reference TRBV7-2 and TRBJ1-1, is GAGVSQSPSNKVTEKGKDVELRCDPISGHTALYWYRQSLGQGLEFLIYFQGNSAPDKSGLPSDRFSAERTGGSVSTLTIQRTQQEDSAVYLCASSLVQVGGAEAFFGQGTRLTVV.

This clone was picked up one time. The chain recombines TRBV7-6 with TRBJ1-6, with 7 bases identical to TRBD1. Germline V gene lookup returns CDR1 SGHVS and CDR2 FNYEAQ. Unmatched junction bases numbered 5, after V lost 1 base and J lost 5 bases. There are 16 residues in the CDR3. CDR3 region: CASSLGPGTDNSPLHF. DNA of the CDR3: TGTGCCAGCAGCTTAGGCCCGGGGACAGATAATTCACCCCTCCACTTT.

The rearrangement links TRBV28 to TRBJ1-5; D is ambiguous. V was clipped by 7 bases and J by 3 bases, with 13 bases between them. Germline V gives CDR1 MDHEN, CDR2 SYDVKM. This CDR3 spans 14 amino acids. The CDR3 DNA sequence: TGTGCCAGCAAGGAGAGTGCCTTCAATCAGCCCCAGCATTTT. It codes for CASKESAFNQPQHF.

The J gene is TRBJ1-5, the V gene TRBV18; TRBD1 matches 10 bases. The CDR3 covers 15 residues. V lost 3 bases and J lost 7; bases outside the gene matches: 6. Germline V gene data show CDR1 as KGHSH and CDR2 as LQKENI. CDR3 in DNA: TGTGCCAGCTCACCGGGACAGGGGATGGGGCAGCCCCAGCATTTT. Translating it yields CASSPGQGMGQPQHF.

This clone was seen once. The same CDR3 is also encoded by other DNA sequences in this sample. The gene calls are TRBV5-4 and TRBJ2-7, with unresolved D. V lost 2 bases to trimming and J lost 1 base, with 7 bases between them. The CDR3 has 13 residues. Germline V lookup: CDR1 SGHNT, CDR2 YYREEE (reference sequence). In nucleotides, the CDR3 is TGTGCCAGCAGCTTCCCCGGGTCCTACGAGCAGTACTTC. It translates to CASSFPGSYEQYF.

This chain links TRBV4-1 with TRBJ2-5; D may be TRBD2 (6 bases). V gave up 0 bases and J gave up 4 bases, with 12 bases separating them. Germline CDR1 and CDR2: MGHRA and YSYEKL. The CDR3 length is 15 residues. As DNA, the CDR3 is TGCGCCAGCAGCCAAGAACTAGCCGTTGGAGAGACCCAGTACTTC. Translating gives CASSQELAVGETQYF.

The chain uses TRBV5-4 and TRBJ2-3; 7 bases agree with TRBD2. The CDR3 runs to 14 residues. Trimming took 2 bases from V and 3 from J; bases not matched to a gene: 3. Germline values: CDR1 SGHNT, CDR2 YYREEE (reference sequence). CDR3 protein: CASSFLGGTDTQYF. The DNA of the CDR3 is TGTGCCAGCAGCTTTTTGGGGGGGACAGATACGCAGTATTTT.

The chain combines TRBV4-1 with TRBJ2-1; TRBD2 might be the D (5 bases). Trimming removed 1 base at V and 6 bases at J, with 19 bases between. This CDR3 spans 17 amino acids. Per the germline V gene, CDR1 is MGHRA and CDR2 is YSYEKL. CDR3 region: CASSQGRPAAAINEQFF. DNA of the CDR3: TGCGCCAGCAGCCAAGGCCGTCCGGCAGCGGCGATCAATGAGCAGTTCTTC.

This clone appeared a few times. V is TRBV6-5 and J is TRBJ2-7; D is unclear. Germline-derived CDR1 and CDR2 are MNHEY and SVGAGI. This CDR3 has 15 residues. Trimming left V 6 bases short and J 0 bases short, with 15 bases between. CDR3 protein: CASSNQDPSSYEQYF. CDR3 DNA: TGTGCCAGCAGCAACCAGGATCCAAGCTCCTACGAGCAGTACTTC.

This clone was seen more than once but under ten times. This chain joins TRBV27 and TRBJ1-2; tentative D call: TRBD1 (6 bases). Germline values: CDR1 MNHEY, CDR2 SMNVEV (reference sequence). The CDR3 is 14 residues long. Trimming took off 5 bases at V and 4 bases at J, with 14 bases between the two ends. CDR3 protein: CASSPGVGGYGYTF. CDR3 nucleotides: TGTGCCAGCAGTCCAGGGGTAGGAGGCTATGGCTACACCTTC.

The chain recombines TRBV18 with TRBJ1-1; TRBD1 aligns across 7 bases. CDR1 and CDR2 (germline): KGHSH, LQKENI. This CDR3 comprises 14 residues. With 3 bases clipped from V and 4 bases from J, the junction kept 5 bases outside the gene matches. The CDR3 loop is CASSPQGGGTEAFF. The CDR3 DNA reads TGTGCCAGCTCACCCCAGGGGGGAGGCACTGAAGCTTTCTTT.

The chain combines TRBV28 with TRBJ2-7; tentative D call: TRBD2 (6 bases). Germline V gene lookup returns CDR1 MDHEN and CDR2 SYDVKM. The CDR3 has 15 amino acids. Trimming pared 5 bases from V and 4 bases from J, leaving 18 bases between. The CDR3 region has the DNA TGTGCCAGCAGTCCAACACGTCAGGAGGGGTACGAGCAGTACTTC. Protein sequence: CASSPTRQEGYEQYF.

The chain employs TRBV27 and TRBJ1-4; D remains unclear. This CDR3 contains 14 residues. Germline V lookup: CDR1 MNHEY, CDR2 SMNVEV (reference sequence). Trimming left V 10 bases short and J 8 bases short, with 20 bases between. Here the CDR3 reads CATRRLDLGEKLFF. CDR3 DNA sequence: TGTGCCACCCGCCGTCTGGACTTGGGGGAAAAACTGTTTTTT. Using reference TRBV27 and TRBJ1-4 for the parts outside the CDR3, the full variable domain is EAQVTQNPRYLITVTGKKLTVTCSQNMNHEYMSWYRQDPGLGLRQIYYSMNVEVTDKGDVPEGYKVSRKEKRNFPLILESPSPNQTSLYFCATRRLDLGEKLFFGSGTQLSVL.

V usage is TRBV2 and J usage is TRBJ2-7; D is unresolved. There are 12 residues in the CDR3. The V and J ends lost 8 bases and 3 bases respectively, with 11 bases between them. Germline CDR1 SNHLY, CDR2 FYNNEI. In DNA, the CDR3 is TGTGCCAGCGCCCAGGATGACTACGAGCAGTACTTC. Translated, it gives CASAQDDYEQYF.

This clone was seen once. V gene TRBV5-4 combines with J gene TRBJ1-2, with D possibly being TRBD1 (5 bases). CDR3 length: 13 amino acids. The V gene's germline CDR1 is SGHNT and CDR2 YYREEE (reference sequence). The germline V and J ends were trimmed by 7 bases and 1 base, with 11 bases remaining between them. The CDR3 loop reads CASAPRGNYGYTF. CDR3 DNA sequence: TGTGCCAGCGCGCCAAGGGGTAACTATGGCTACACCTTC.

The chain employs TRBV6-5 and TRBJ1-1; D unclear. Germline V gene lookup returns CDR1 MNHEY and CDR2 SVGAGI. Trimming took 6 bases from V and 11 from J, leaving 16 bases between them. CDR3 length equals 12 residues. CDR3 sequence reads: CASSSDGGLAFF. The CDR3 DNA reads TGTGCCAGCAGCTCCGACGGAGGGCTGGCTTTCTTT.

The chain carries TRBV4-3 and TRBJ1-1; 8 nucleotides agree with TRBD1. CDR1 is LGHNA, CDR2 YSLEER, per germline. The trim removed 3 bases at V and 1 base at J, leaving 7 bases unmatched. The CDR3 runs to 16 residues. In nucleotides, the CDR3 is TGCGCCAGCAGCCAGGCACCCGGGACAGGGAACACTGAAGCTTTCTTT. Protein product: CASSQAPGTGNTEAFF.

The chain has TRBV3-1 (or the pseudogene TRBV3-2) and TRBJ1-3; perhaps TRBD1 as D (6 bases). CDR3 size: 20 residues. The V and J ends lost 3 bases and 4 bases respectively, with 28 bases between them. CDR1 LGHDT and CDR2 YNNKEL come from the germline V gene (reference sequence). In DNA form, the CDR3 reads TGTGCCAGCAGCCATGGGGGGGGCCGACAGGCTGTTAGGGAAGGAAACACCATATATTTT. Protein sequence: CASSHGGGRQAVREGNTIYF.